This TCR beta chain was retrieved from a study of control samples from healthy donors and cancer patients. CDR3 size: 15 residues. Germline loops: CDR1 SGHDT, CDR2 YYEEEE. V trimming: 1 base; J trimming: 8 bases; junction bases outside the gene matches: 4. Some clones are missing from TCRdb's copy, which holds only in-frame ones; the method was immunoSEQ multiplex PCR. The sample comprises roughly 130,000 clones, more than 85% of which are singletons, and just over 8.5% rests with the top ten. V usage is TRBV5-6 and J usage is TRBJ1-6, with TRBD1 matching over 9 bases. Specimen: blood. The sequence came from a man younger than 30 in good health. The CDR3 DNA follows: TGTGCCAGCAGCTTGACGACAGGGGGATATTCACCCCTCCACTTT. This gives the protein CASSLTTGGYSPLHF.